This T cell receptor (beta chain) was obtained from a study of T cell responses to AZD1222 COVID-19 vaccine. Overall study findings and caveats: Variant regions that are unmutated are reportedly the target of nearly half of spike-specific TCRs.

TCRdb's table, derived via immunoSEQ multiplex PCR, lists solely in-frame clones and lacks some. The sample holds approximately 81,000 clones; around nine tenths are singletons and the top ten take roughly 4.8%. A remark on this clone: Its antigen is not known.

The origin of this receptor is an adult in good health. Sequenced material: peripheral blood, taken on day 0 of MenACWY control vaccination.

CDR3 amino acids: CAILHPLVAAVITDTQYF. In nucleotides, the CDR3 is TGTGCCATCCTCCACCCGCTGGTAGCGGCGGTCATCACAGATACGCAGTATTTT. This chain connects TRBV7-6 to TRBJ2-3, with D possibly being TRBD2 (6 bases). Germline V gene data show CDR1 as SGHVS and CDR2 as FNYEAQ. Trimming took off 10 bases at V and 2 bases at J, with 28 bases between the two ends. CDR3 length: 18 amino acids. The full variable domain, completed using reference TRBV7-6 and TRBJ2-3, is GAGVSQSPRYKVTKRGQDVALRCDPISGHVSLYWYRQALGQGPEFLTYFNYEAQQDKSGLPNDRFSAERPEGSISTLTIQRTEQRDSAMYRCAILHPLVAAVITDTQYFGPGTRLTVL.